This TCR beta chain is from a study of identical twins. General study results and limits: Among out-of-frame alpha sequences shared by twins, low generation probability occurred in excess. Among beta out-of-frame sequences, excess sharing between twins appeared weaker. Interpretation of the results relied on cross-sectional statistical analysis and not on following the same donors.

This clonotype was seen ten or more times. Its antigen is not identified. TCRdb analysed the 5' RACE reads with MiXCR anew, one entry per CDR3 protein. Found here are about 280,000 distinct CDR3 sequences, around 8.8% of them singletons; the top ten hold 2.1%. V trimming: 0 bases; J trimming: 0 bases; junction bases outside the gene matches: 5. In germline, CDR1 is DFQATT, CDR2 SNEGSKA (reference sequence). The CDR3 covers 15 residues. Healthy Caucasians made up all donors. This sample was also put to use in a study of yellow fever vaccine responses in identical twins.

V is TRBV20-1 and J is TRBJ2-7; 7 bases match TRBD1. The receptor comes from a woman younger than 35 in good health. Input material: memory (CD45RO+) T cells sorted from blood. CDR3 coding DNA: TGCAGTGCTAGAGAGAGACAGGGACACTCCTACGAGCAGTACTTC. Translated, it gives CSARERQGHSYEQYF.